The entry below gives a single T cell receptor (beta chain) sequence along with its context. Its antigen is still unknown. The source of the sample is a study of graft-versus-host responses after intestinal transplantation. The V gene's germline CDR1 is MGHRA and CDR2 YSYEKL. This CDR3 region has 15 residues. V gave up 0 bases and J gave up 3 bases, with 9 bases separating them. Assay: immunoSEQ multiplex PCR; the TCRdb copy retains only in-frame clones and omits some. The sample comprises around 88,000 clones, roughly four fifths of which are singletons, and about 18% rests with the top ten. The J gene is TRBJ2-1, the V gene TRBV4-1; D is ambiguous. This specimen was unstimulated CD8+ T cells sorted from spleen or lymph node cells, taken before intestinal transplant. The sequence derives from a human donor who received an intestinal transplant. The CDR3 region is CASSQEPDRYNEQFF. The CDR3 bases are TGCGCCAGCAGCCAAGAACCAGATCGCTACAATGAGCAGTTCTTC.